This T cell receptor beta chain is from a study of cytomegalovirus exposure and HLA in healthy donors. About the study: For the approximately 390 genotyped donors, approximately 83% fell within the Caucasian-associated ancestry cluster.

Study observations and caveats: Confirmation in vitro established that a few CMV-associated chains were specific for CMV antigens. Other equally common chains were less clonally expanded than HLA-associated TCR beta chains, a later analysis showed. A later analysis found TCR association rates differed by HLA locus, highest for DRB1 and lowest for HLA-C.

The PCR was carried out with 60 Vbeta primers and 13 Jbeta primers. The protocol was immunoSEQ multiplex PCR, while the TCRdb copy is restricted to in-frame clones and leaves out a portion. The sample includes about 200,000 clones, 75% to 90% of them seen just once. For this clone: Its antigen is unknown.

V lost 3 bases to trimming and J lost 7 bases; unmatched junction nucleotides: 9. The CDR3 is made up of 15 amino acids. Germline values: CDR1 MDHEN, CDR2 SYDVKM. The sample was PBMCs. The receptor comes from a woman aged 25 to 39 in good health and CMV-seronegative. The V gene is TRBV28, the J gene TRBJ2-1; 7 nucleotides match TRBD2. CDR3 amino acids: CASSLVGGPANEQFF. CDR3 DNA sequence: TGTGCCAGCAGTTTGGTGGGAGGGCCGGCAAATGAGCAGTTCTTC.